These 24 T cell receptor beta chains were sequenced from one sample in a study of cytomegalovirus exposure and HLA in healthy donors. PCR primers comprised 60 Vbeta and 13 Jbeta primers. Repertoires were generated with immunoSEQ multiplex PCR, while TCRdb's copy carries only in-frame clones and drops some. The repertoire holds around 60,000 clones, with roughly 77% as singletons. The sample consisted of PBMCs. Receptors were obtained from a woman in her forties in good health and CMV-seropositive.

The chain joins TRBV19 to TRBJ1-1; TRBD1 matches at 9 bases. Germline V gene sequence: CDR1 LNHDA, CDR2 SQIVND (reference sequence). CDR3 length equals 13 residues. V shed 4 bases and J 7 bases; nucleotides not matched to a gene: 4. CDR3 in amino acids: CASSNRGLGEAFF. The CDR3 nucleotides read TGTGCCAGTAGTAACAGGGGGCTAGGTGAAGCTTTCTTT.

The chain uses TRBV7-3 and TRBJ2-3; 10 bases fit TRBD2. CDR1 is SGHTA, CDR2 FQGTGA, per germline. The junction had 2 bases not matched to a gene; V was cut back by 4 bases and J by 1 base. This CDR3 region has 15 residues. The CDR3 protein is CASSSSGGGTDTQYF. The DNA of the CDR3 is TGTGCCAGCAGCTCCAGCGGGGGGGGCACAGATACGCAGTATTTT.

The chain employs TRBV30 and TRBJ1-5, with a weak D call TRBD1 (6 bases). This CDR3 region has 13 residues. Germline-derived CDR1 and CDR2 are GTSNPN and SVGIG (reference sequence). V was pared by 0 bases and J by 5 bases, with 8 bases between. This chain's CDR3 is CAWSVSGDQPQHF. CDR3 DNA: TGTGCCTGGAGTGTGTCAGGGGATCAGCCCCAGCATTTT.

This rearrangement joins TRBV6-5 to TRBJ2-7; 7 bases line up with TRBD2. CDR1 is MNHEY, CDR2 SVGAGI, per germline. Germline trimming cut 0 bases from V and 6 bases from J; bases unmatched to any gene: 5. The CDR3 has 14 amino acids. The DNA of the CDR3 is TGTGCCAGCAGTTACTCGAAGACTAGCACCGAGCAGTACTTC. It is translated as CASSYSKTSTEQYF.

This chain connects TRBV2 to TRBJ1-2, with 11 bases that match TRBD1. Per the germline V gene, CDR1 is SNHLY and CDR2 is FYNNEI. Germline trimming cut 4 bases from V and 4 bases from J; bases unmatched to any gene: 20. The CDR3 runs 20 residues. The CDR3 nucleotides are TGTGCCAGCAGTGCCCGGGACAGGGGGTTAGATGCTAAGGGGCGCTATGGCTACACCTTC. Translated: CASSARDRGLDAKGRYGYTF.

V usage is TRBV5-6 and J usage is TRBJ1-1, with D perhaps TRBD1 (6 bases). The V gene lost 7 bases and the J gene lost 10 bases, with 23 bases spanning the gap. The CDR3 totals 14 residues. Germline lookup yields CDR1 SGHDT and CDR2 YYEEEE. CDR3 in amino acids: CASYRQEVGDGAFF. CDR3 nucleotide sequence: TGTGCCAGCTACCGACAGGAGGTGGGGGACGGAGCTTTCTTT.

V gene TRBV25-1 combines with J gene TRBJ2-3; 8 bases line up with TRBD1. The CDR3 spans 15 residues. The V gene's germline CDR1 is MGHDK and CDR2 SYGVNS. With 5 bases clipped from V and 4 bases from J, the junction kept 8 bases outside the gene matches. The CDR3 coding sequence is TGTGCCAGCAGTACTCGGACAGGGCAATCAGATACGCAGTATTTT. Its protein is CASSTRTGQSDTQYF. Based on the CDR3 plus reference TRBV25-1 and TRBJ2-3, the full variable domain is EADIYQTPRYLVIGTGKKITLECSQTMGHDKMYWYQQDPGMELHLIHYSYGVNSTEKGDLSSESTVSRIRTEHFPLTLESARPSHTSQYLCASSTRTGQSDTQYFGPGTRLTVL.

This clone was seen a handful of times. This chain uses TRBV7-6 with TRBJ1-4, with TRBD1 matching 8 bases. With 6 bases clipped from V and 8 bases from J, the junction kept 11 bases outside the gene matches. Germline V gene sequence: CDR1 SGHVS, CDR2 FNYEAQ. This CDR3 spans 15 amino acids. CDR3 coding DNA: TGTGCCAGCAGTTTTCAGGGGGCGGTTCGCGAAAAACTGTTTTTT. Translating it yields CASSFQGAVREKLFF.

The sample holds one count of this clone. The gene calls are TRBV27 and TRBJ2-5; weak D call: TRBD1 (6 bases). The J call is in doubt because the DNA end fits TRBJ2-7 better. CDR1 is MNHEY, CDR2 SMNVEV, per germline (reference sequence). The CDR3 is 18 residues long. The CDR3 DNA reads as TGTGCCAGCAGTCCACACCGGGACACCCAAACCCTTGCCTACGAGCAGTACTTC. Translated, it gives CASSPHRDTQTLAYEQYF.

V is TRBV19 and J is TRBJ2-4, with 7 bases that match TRBD2. Trimming cost V 0 bases and J 7 bases; bases outside gene matches: 6. Germline CDR1 LNHDA, CDR2 SQIVND (reference sequence). The CDR3 has 15 residues. CDR3 bases: TGTGCCAGTAGTATAGAGGGGGGGATGAATAACATTCAGTACTTC. The encoded protein is CASSIEGGMNNIQYF.

This clone was counted between two and nine times. The V gene is TRBV6-5, the J gene TRBJ1-4; D is unresolved. This CDR3 comprises 14 residues. Per the germline V gene, CDR1 is MNHEY and CDR2 is SVGAGI. V shed 6 bases and J shed 4 bases, with 12 bases lying between them. The CDR3 DNA reads as TGTGCCAGCAGGACGGACGGACTTAATGAAAAACTGTTTTTT. This gives the protein CASRTDGLNEKLFF.

This clone was counted once. V is TRBV5-4 and J is TRBJ1-2, with a weak D call TRBD1 (5 bases). The CDR3 contains 13 residues. The germline gives CDR1 SGHNT, CDR2 YYREEE (reference sequence). Trimming cost V 1 base and J 2 bases, with 6 bases left between them. This CDR3 is CASSLSGNYGYTF. For the CDR3, the DNA is TGTGCCAGCAGCTTGTCAGGGAACTATGGCTACACCTTC.

The chain recombines TRBV7-3 with TRBJ2-2, with TRBD2 identical over 7 bases. Germline loops: CDR1 SGHTA, CDR2 FQGTGA. After removal of 1 base from V and 6 bases from J, the junction contained 2 bases not matched to a gene. The CDR3 sequence is 14 residues long. Here the CDR3 DNA reads TGTGCCAGCAGCTTAATGGCGGGGGCCGGGGAGCTGTTTTTT. Encoded protein: CASSLMAGAGELFF.

This rearrangement joins TRBV4-1 to TRBJ1-5, with TRBD1 matching over 12 bases. Germline loops: CDR1 MGHRA, CDR2 YSYEKL. This CDR3 is 18 amino acids long. Unmatched junction bases numbered 9, after V lost 3 bases and J lost 3 bases. The CDR3 DNA is TGCGCCAGCAGCCAGGGGACAGGGGGCGTTTGGGTCAATCAGCCCCAGCATTTT. Residues: CASSQGTGGVWVNQPQHF.

This sequence joins TRBV28 and TRBJ2-7; 8 bases line up with TRBD1. CDR1 is MDHEN, CDR2 SYDVKM, per germline. CDR3 length equals 13 residues. Losses at the gene ends were 8 bases for V and 4 bases for J; bases not matched to a gene: 7. In nucleotides, the CDR3 is TGTGCCAGCGTCGACAGGGGTGGGTACGAGCAGTACTTC. This codes for CASVDRGGYEQYF. Together with reference TRBV28 and TRBJ2-7, the CDR3 gives the full variable domain: DVKVTQSSRYLVKRTGEKVFLECVQDMDHENMFWYRQDPGLGLRLIYFSYDVKMKEKGDIPEGYSVSREKKERFSLILESASTNQTSMYLCASVDRGGYEQYFGPGTRLTVT.

The chain recombines TRBV19 with TRBJ2-2, with 8 bases matching TRBD1. Trimming cost V 6 bases and J 5 bases; bases outside gene matches: 11. CDR3 length: 16 amino acids. From germline, CDR1 is LNHDA and CDR2 SQIVND (reference sequence). DNA of the CDR3: TGTGCCAGTAGATGGACAGGGTTTGAGATAACCGGGGAGCTGTTTTTT. This encodes CASRWTGFEITGELFF.

The chain combines TRBV2 with TRBJ2-3; a weak D match, TRBD1 (5 bases). Looked up from germline, CDR1 is SNHLY and CDR2 is FYNNEI. V lost 5 bases and J lost 0, with 9 bases in between. The CDR3 has 14 amino acids. CDR3 amino acids: CASSRTTSTDTQYF. The CDR3 DNA sequence: TGTGCCAGCAGTAGGACAACTAGCACAGATACGCAGTATTTT.

There are a few counts of this clone. This chain connects TRBV6-5 to TRBJ1-2; maybe TRBD1 (5 bases). Germline V gene data show CDR1 as MNHEY and CDR2 as SVGAGI. V was clipped by 8 bases and J by 7 bases, with 11 bases between them. This CDR3 comprises 11 residues. This CDR3 reads CASRTGGGYTF. The DNA of the CDR3 is TGTGCCAGCCGTACAGGCGGTGGCTACACCTTC.

J is TRBJ2-3 and V is TRBV11-2, with D possibly TRBD2 on 7 matching bases. The CDR3 has 15 amino acids. V lost 4 bases to trimming and J lost 6 bases, with 17 bases between them. Per germline, CDR1 SGHAT and CDR2 FQNNGV. CDR3 sequence: CASSSGAGAGDTQYF. CDR3 DNA sequence: TGTGCCAGCAGCTCGGGCGCGGGGGCCGGGGATACGCAGTATTTT.

The gene calls are TRBV5-1 and TRBJ2-1; D possibly corresponds to TRBD2 (6 bases). Germline lookup yields CDR1 SGHRS and CDR2 YFSETQ. The CDR3 spans 15 residues. Deletions cut 1 base from V and 10 bases from J, with 18 bases between. The CDR3 region has the DNA TGCGCCAGCAGCTTGTCGGCCAGCCTTGGGGGGGAGCAGTTCTTC. Translating gives CASSLSASLGGEQFF.

Notes on this clone: The junction shows a germline mismatch at one end, possibly a read error. This chain links TRBV7-9 with TRBJ2-1, with 9 bases lining up with TRBD2. Germline V gene sequence: CDR1 SEHNR, CDR2 FQNEAQ (reference sequence). The CDR3 is 15 residues long. The CDR3 bases are TGTTCCAGCAGCACCGCTCTAGCGGGGAACAATGAGCAGTTCTTC. It codes for CSSSTALAGNNEQFF.

J is TRBJ1-1 and V is TRBV28; D is undetermined. Germline CDR1 MDHEN, CDR2 SYDVKM. CDR3 length: 11 residues. Trimming stripped 5 bases from V and 3 bases from J, with 4 bases between. The CDR3 is CASSLDTEAFF. The CDR3 DNA sequence: TGTGCCAGCAGTCTCGACACTGAAGCTTTCTTT.

The chain carries TRBV6-5 and TRBJ1-5, with D possibly matching TRBD1 (5 bases). V lost 4 bases and J 2 bases, leaving 12 bases between the germline ends. Germline CDR1 MNHEY, CDR2 SVGAGI. This CDR3 spans 15 amino acids. The CDR3: CASSLTDGGNQPQHF. CDR3 sequence (DNA): TGTGCCAGCAGTTTGACAGATGGGGGCAATCAGCCCCAGCATTTT.

This chain uses TRBV4-2 with TRBJ1-3; the D gene is possibly TRBD1 (5 bases). Trimming cost V 1 base and J 0 bases, with 7 bases left between them. Germline V gene sequence: CDR1 LGHNA, CDR2 YNFKEQ. This CDR3 has 15 amino acids. CDR3 region: CASSQVGDSGNTIYF. As DNA, the CDR3 is TGTGCCAGCAGCCAAGTAGGGGACTCTGGAAACACCATATATTTT.